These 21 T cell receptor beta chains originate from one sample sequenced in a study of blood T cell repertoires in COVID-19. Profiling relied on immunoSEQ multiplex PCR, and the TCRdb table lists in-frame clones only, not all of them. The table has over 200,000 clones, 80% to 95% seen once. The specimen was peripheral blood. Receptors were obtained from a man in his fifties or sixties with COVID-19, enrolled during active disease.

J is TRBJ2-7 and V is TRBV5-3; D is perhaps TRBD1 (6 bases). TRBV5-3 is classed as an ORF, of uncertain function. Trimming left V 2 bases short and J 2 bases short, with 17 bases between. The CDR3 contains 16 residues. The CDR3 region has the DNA TGTGCCAGAAGCTTCATCCCTCACAGGGTGGCCTACGAGCAGTACTTC. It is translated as CARSFIPHRVAYEQYF.

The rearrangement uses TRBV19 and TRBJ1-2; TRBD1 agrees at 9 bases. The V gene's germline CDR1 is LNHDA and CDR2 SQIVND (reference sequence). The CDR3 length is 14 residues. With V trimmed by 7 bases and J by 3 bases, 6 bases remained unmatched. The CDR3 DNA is TGTGCCAGTACCCGGGGGGACAGGGACTATGGCTACACCTTC. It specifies CASTRGDRDYGYTF.

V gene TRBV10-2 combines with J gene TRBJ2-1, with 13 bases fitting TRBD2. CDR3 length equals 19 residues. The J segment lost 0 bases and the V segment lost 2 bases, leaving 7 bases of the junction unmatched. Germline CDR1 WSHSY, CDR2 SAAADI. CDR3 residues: CASSELGLAGRSSYNEQFF. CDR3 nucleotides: TGCGCCAGCAGTGAGCTGGGACTAGCGGGAAGGAGCTCCTACAATGAGCAGTTCTTC.

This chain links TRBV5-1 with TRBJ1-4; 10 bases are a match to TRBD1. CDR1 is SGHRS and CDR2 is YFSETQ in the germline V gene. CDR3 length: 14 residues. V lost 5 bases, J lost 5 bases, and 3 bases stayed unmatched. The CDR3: CASRSGQGNEKLFF. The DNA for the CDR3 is TGCGCCAGCAGGTCGGGACAGGGGAATGAAAAACTGTTTTTT.

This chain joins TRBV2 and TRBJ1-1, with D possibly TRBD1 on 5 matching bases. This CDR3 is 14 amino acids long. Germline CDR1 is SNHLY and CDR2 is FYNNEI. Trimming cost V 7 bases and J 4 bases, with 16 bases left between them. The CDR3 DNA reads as TGTGCCAGCAATTATCAGGGAATTGGCACTGAAGCTTTCTTT. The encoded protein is CASNYQGIGTEAFF.

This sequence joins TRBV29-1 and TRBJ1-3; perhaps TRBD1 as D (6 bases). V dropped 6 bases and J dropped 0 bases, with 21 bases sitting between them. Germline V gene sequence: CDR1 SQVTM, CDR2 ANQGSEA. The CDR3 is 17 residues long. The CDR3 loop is CSVAPTVTGTSGNTIYF. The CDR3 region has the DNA TGCAGCGTGGCCCCGACCGTTACAGGGACCTCTGGAAACACCATATATTTT.

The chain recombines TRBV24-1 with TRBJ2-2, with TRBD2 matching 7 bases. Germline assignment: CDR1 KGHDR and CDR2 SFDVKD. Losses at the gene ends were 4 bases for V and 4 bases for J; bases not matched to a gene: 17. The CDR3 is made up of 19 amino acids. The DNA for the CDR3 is TGTGCCACCAGTGACGCTCGATTGGGAGGGGACGGAGGCACCGGGGAGCTGTTTTTT. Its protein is CATSDARLGGDGGTGELFF.

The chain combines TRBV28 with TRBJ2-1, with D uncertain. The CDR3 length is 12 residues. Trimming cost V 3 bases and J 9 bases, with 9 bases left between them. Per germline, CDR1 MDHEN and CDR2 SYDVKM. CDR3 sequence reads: CASSFQVFEQFF. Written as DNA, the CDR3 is TGTGCCAGCAGTTTTCAGGTGTTTGAGCAGTTCTTC.

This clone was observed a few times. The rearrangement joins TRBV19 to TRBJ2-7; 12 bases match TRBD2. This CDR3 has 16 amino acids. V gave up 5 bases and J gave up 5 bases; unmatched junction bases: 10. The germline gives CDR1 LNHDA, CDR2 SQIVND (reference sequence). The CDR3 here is CASSPIWTSGNNEQYF. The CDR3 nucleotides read TGTGCCAGTAGTCCCATCTGGACTAGCGGGAACAACGAGCAGTACTTC.

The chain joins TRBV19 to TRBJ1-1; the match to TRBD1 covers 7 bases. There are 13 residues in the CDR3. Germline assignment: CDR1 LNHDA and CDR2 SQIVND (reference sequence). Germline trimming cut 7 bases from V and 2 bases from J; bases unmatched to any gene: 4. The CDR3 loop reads CASKYRGNTEAFF. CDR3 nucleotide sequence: TGTGCCAGTAAATACAGGGGTAACACTGAAGCTTTCTTT.

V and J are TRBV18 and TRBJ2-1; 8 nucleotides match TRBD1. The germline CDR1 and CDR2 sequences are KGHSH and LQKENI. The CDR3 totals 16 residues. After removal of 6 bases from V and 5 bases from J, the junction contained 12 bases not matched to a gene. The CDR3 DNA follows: TGTGCCAGCTCCCCCCTTCGGGCAGGGGGCCACAATGAGCAGTTCTTC. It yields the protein CASSPLRAGGHNEQFF.

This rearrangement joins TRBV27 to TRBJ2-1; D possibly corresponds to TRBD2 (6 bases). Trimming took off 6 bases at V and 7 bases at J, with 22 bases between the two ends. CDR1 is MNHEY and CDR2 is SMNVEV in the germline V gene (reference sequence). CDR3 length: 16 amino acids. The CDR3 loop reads CASSPRGLVKGNEQFF. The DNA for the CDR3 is TGTGCCAGCAGCCCTCGGGGGTTGGTCAAGGGTAATGAGCAGTTCTTC.

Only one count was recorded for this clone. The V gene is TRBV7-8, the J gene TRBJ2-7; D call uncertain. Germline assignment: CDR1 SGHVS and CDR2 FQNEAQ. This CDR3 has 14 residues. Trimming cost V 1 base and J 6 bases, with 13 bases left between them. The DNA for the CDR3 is TGTGCCAGCAGCTTAGGCAGGCCGTTGGCCGAGCAGTACTTC. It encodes CASSLGRPLAEQYF.

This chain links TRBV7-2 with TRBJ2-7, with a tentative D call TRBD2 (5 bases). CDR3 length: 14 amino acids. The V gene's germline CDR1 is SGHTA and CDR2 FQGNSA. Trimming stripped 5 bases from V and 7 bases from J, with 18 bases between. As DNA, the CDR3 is TGTGCCAGCAGCGTAGGACTCAGTACGGGGGAGCAGTACTTC. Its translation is CASSVGLSTGEQYF.

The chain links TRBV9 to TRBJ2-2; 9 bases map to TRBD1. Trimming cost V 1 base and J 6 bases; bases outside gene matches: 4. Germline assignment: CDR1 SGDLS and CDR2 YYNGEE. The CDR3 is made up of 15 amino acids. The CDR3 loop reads CASSVRDRAPGELFF. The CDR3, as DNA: TGTGCCAGCAGCGTAAGGGACAGGGCCCCCGGGGAGCTGTTTTTT.

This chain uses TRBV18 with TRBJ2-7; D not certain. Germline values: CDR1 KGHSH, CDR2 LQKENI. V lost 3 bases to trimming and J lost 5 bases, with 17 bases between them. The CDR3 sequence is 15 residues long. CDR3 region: CASSPLHSLNHEQYF. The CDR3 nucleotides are TGTGCCAGCTCACCCTTACACAGTTTAAACCACGAGCAGTACTTC.

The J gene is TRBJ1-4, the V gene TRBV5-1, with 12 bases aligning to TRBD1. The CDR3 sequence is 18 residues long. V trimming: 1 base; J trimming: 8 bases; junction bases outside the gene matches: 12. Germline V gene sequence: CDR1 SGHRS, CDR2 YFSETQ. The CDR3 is CASSLRIPGQGAGEKLFF. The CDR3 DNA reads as TGCGCCAGCAGCTTGAGGATACCGGGACAGGGGGCGGGGGAAAAACTGTTTTTT.

Here the CDR3 DNA reads TGTGCCAGCAGCCAAGATAAACGGGGAATATACAATGAGCAGTTCTTC. This encodes CASSQDKRGIYNEQFF. The genes are TRBV3-1 (or the pseudogene TRBV3-2) and TRBJ2-1; weak D call: TRBD2 (5 bases). Trimming cost V 0 bases and J 4 bases, with 13 bases left between them. Germline V gives CDR1 LGHDT, CDR2 YNNKEL (reference sequence). This CDR3 is built from 16 residues.

The CDR3 loop is CASSSDRGSYNEQFF. The CDR3 DNA follows: TGTGCCAGCAGCTCCGACAGGGGCTCCTACAATGAGCAGTTCTTC. J is TRBJ2-1 and V is TRBV11-2; 8 bases are shared with TRBD1. V dropped 4 bases and J dropped 0; count of bases not matched to a gene: 2. Germline lookup yields CDR1 SGHAT and CDR2 FQNNGV. This CDR3 region has 15 residues.

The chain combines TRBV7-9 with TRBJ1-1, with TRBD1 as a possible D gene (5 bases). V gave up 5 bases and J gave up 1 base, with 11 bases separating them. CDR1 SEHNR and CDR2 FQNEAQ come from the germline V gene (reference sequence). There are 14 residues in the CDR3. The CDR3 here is CASSPGGANTEAFF. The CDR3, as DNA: TGTGCCAGCAGCCCCGGAGGGGCGAACACTGAAGCTTTCTTT. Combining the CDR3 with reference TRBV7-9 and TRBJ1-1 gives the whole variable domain DTGVSQNPRHKITKRGQNVTFRCDPISEHNRLYWYRQTLGQGPEFLTYFQNEAQLEKSRLLSDRFSAERPKGSFSTLEIQRTEQGDSAMYLCASSPGGANTEAFFGQGTRLTVV.

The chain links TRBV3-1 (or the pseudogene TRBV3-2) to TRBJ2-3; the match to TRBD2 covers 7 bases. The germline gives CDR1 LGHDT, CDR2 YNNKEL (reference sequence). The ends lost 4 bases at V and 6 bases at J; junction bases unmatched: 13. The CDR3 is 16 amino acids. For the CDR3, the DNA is TGTGCCAGCAGCCCAGTGGGCGGCGGGAGTTCGGATACGCAGTATTTT. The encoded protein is CASSPVGGGSSDTQYF.